A selection of T cell receptor beta chains follows, all from one sample in a study of blood T cell repertoires in COVID-19. Generated by immunoSEQ multiplex PCR, the TCRdb table keeps only in-frame clones and is missing some. The data show under 250,000 clones, almost 85% seen once. The sample consisted of PBMCs or T cells enriched from blood (not recorded which). These receptors all come from a woman aged 50 to 60 with acute COVID-19. Both conserved end residues are part of each CDR3. A D gene is named only where the DNA matches it firmly. A clone size is listed for some rows: how often the clone was seen (once, few, many), or a class if it is expanded.

d_call	j_call	clone_size	v_call	cdr3_nt	cdr3_aa
-	TRBJ1-2	-	TRBV5-4	TGTGCCAGCGGCCGACAGGAACTCAACTATGGCTACACCTTC	CASGRQELNYGYTF
-	TRBJ1-6	-	TRBV6-5	TGTGCCAGCAGTTATGGCTGGGCAGGGGAATCACCCCTCCACTTT	CASSYGWAGESPLHF
TRBD1	TRBJ1-2	-	TRBV4-3	TGCGCCAGCAGCCCCTCCTTGACAGGGGGCAACTATGGCTACACCTTC	CASSPSLTGGNYGYTF
TRBD1	TRBJ1-1	once	TRBV29-1	TGCAGTGGAGCTGGGGACAGATACACTGAAGCTTTCTTT	CSGAGDRYTEAFF
TRBD2	TRBJ2-7	-	TRBV2	TGTGCCGGCTCTAGCGGCACCTACGAGCAGTACTTC	CAGSSGTYEQYF
TRBD2	TRBJ2-2	-	TRBV6-2/TRBV6-3	TGTGCCAGCAGTTACCCGGGGGGACTAGCGGGGTCCACCGGGGAGCTGTTTTTT	CASSYPGGLAGSTGELFF
-	TRBJ1-1	-	TRBV6-2/TRBV6-3	TGTGCCAGCAGTTACTCGAAGGGACGGGGGATCACTGAAGCTTTCTTT	CASSYSKGRGITEAFF
TRBD1	TRBJ1-2	-	TRBV5-1	TGCGCCAGCAGCCCTTGGGGACAGGGAAACTATGGCTACACCTTC	CASSPWGQGNYGYTF
-	TRBJ2-4	-	TRBV18	TGTGCCAGCTCACCCCAACTTGGGGGGTTAAACATTCAGTACTTC	CASSPQLGGLNIQYF
TRBD1	TRBJ2-7	once	TRBV9	TGTGCCAGCAGCACCCAAACAGGGGTGGGCTACGAGCAGTACTTC	CASSTQTGVGYEQYF
-	TRBJ2-2	-	TRBV6-6	TGTGCCAGCAGTTACCGGGGATCAAGCTCCGGGGAGCTGTTTTTT	CASSYRGSSSGELFF
-	TRBJ1-4	-	TRBV9	TGTGCCAGCAGCGAGCTCCCCGACAGAATAGATGAAAAACTGTTTTTT	CASSELPDRIDEKLFF
-	TRBJ1-2	-	TRBV19	TGTGCCAGTAATCCGGGGGATGGCTACACCTTC	CASNPGDGYTF
-	TRBJ2-2	-	TRBV27	TGTGCCAGCAGTTCACCCAAGATCAGAAACACCGGGGAGCTGTTTTTT	CASSSPKIRNTGELFF
TRBD1	TRBJ1-1	-	TRBV7-3	TGTGCCAGCAGCTCCACAGGGGGAACAAACACTGAAGCTTTCTTT	CASSSTGGTNTEAFF